This TCR beta chain was sequenced during a study of T cell changes during pregnancy in multiple sclerosis. The data were produced by immunoSEQ multiplex PCR, yet TCRdb's version contains in-frame clones alone and is incomplete. The table includes some 47,000 clones, approximately 92% detected once. V gave up 5 bases and J gave up 6 bases, with 23 bases separating them. The germline CDR1 and CDR2 sequences are SGHVS and FNYEAQ. This CDR3 comprises 16 residues. The chain joins TRBV7-6 to TRBJ2-7, with D tentatively TRBD2 (5 bases). The sequence derives from a female donor with multiple sclerosis, enrolled in a pregnancy study. Sample: CD8+ T cells from peripheral blood mononuclear cells, taken in the second trimester of pregnancy. CDR3 amino acids: CASSPGGGREGREQYF. The CDR3 DNA reads TGTGCCAGCAGCCCCGGAGGTGGCAGAGAAGGTCGCGAGCAGTACTTC.